The 25 T cell receptor beta chains reported below all come from one sample, sequenced in a study of T cell responses to AZD1222 COVID-19 vaccine. Clones were sequenced by immunoSEQ multiplex PCR, and TCRdb holds only the in-frame ones, with some missing. Among some 150,000 clones listed, around 93% were seen once. This material consisted of peripheral blood, taken 28 days after the second AZD1222 dose. These TCRs come from an adult who received the AZD1222 COVID-19 vaccine.

CDR3 amino acids: CASSRRTAAHEQYF. CDR3 nucleotides: TGTGCCAGCAGCCGGCGGACAGCGGCCCACGAGCAGTACTTC. The rearrangement links TRBV5-4 to TRBJ2-7; D may be TRBD1 (6 bases). Trimming took 4 bases from V and 5 from J, leaving 16 bases between them. There are 14 residues in the CDR3. Germline assignment: CDR1 SGHNT and CDR2 YYREEE (reference sequence).

This chain links TRBV6-2 or TRBV6-3 with TRBJ2-1; D is perhaps TRBD1 (6 bases). Per the germline V gene, CDR1 is MNHEY and CDR2 is SVGEGT. Trimming shortened V by 3 bases and J by 5 bases, and 8 bases separated the two germline ends. The CDR3 covers 13 residues. This chain's CDR3 is CASSYSGDNEQFF. CDR3 in DNA: TGTGCCAGCAGTTATTCAGGGGACAATGAGCAGTTCTTC.

The genes are TRBV28 and TRBJ1-4, with D perhaps matching TRBD1 (5 bases). V gave up 6 bases and J gave up 2 bases, with 13 bases separating them. CDR1 is MDHEN, CDR2 SYDVKM, per germline. The CDR3 covers 15 residues. The CDR3 loop reads CASSPLGGTNEKLFF. CDR3 DNA: TGTGCCAGCAGCCCTTTGGGGGGGACTAATGAAAAACTGTTTTTT. Supplemented by reference TRBV28 and TRBJ1-4, the full variable domain reads DVKVTQSSRYLVKRTGEKVFLECVQDMDHENMFWYRQDPGLGLRLIYFSYDVKMKEKGDIPEGYSVSREKKERFSLILESASTNQTSMYLCASSPLGGTNEKLFFGSGTQLSVL.

The J gene is TRBJ2-1, the V gene TRBV10-3; no clear D gene. CDR1 and CDR2 (germline): ENHRY, SYGVKD. Trimming took off 2 bases at V and 8 bases at J, with 4 bases between the two ends. This CDR3 is built from 11 residues. The CDR3 loop is CAISEADEQFF. As DNA, the CDR3 is TGTGCCATCAGTGAGGCGGATGAGCAGTTCTTC.

The gene calls are TRBV6-1 and TRBJ2-5; D gene unclear. The length of the CDR3 is 16 residues. Germline assignment: CDR1 MNHNS and CDR2 SASEGT. V was clipped by 3 bases and J by 5 bases, with 19 bases between them. The CDR3 nucleotides read TGTGCCAGCAGTGATCTCCTTATTCGTAGTGACGAGACCCAGTACTTC. This codes for CASSDLLIRSDETQYF.

V gene TRBV6-5 combines with J gene TRBJ2-1; D gene uncertain. The CDR3 contains 12 residues. Germline V lookup: CDR1 MNHEY, CDR2 SVGAGI. Trimming pared 0 bases from V and 11 bases from J, leaving 8 bases between. CDR3 nucleotides: TGTGCCAGCAGTTACTCGAGGCTCCAGCAGTTCTTC. Encoded protein: CASSYSRLQQFF.

A few counts support this clone. This chain connects TRBV4-1 to TRBJ1-6; D possibly corresponds to TRBD1 (5 bases). V shed 0 bases and J shed 9 bases, with 12 bases lying between them. This CDR3 has 15 residues. Germline V gene sequence: CDR1 MGHRA, CDR2 YSYEKL. The CDR3 loop is CASSQDPGDGSPLHF. The CDR3 nucleotides are TGCGCCAGCAGCCAAGATCCGGGGGATGGTTCACCCCTCCACTTT.

The V call is TRBV28, the J call TRBJ2-3, with 8 nucleotides matching TRBD2. Germline V CDR1 and CDR2: MDHEN, SYDVKM. The junction had 11 bases not matched to a gene; V was cut back by 3 bases and J by 6 bases. The CDR3 has 16 residues. The CDR3 nucleotides read TGTGCCAGCAGTTTCTGGCTAGCGGGTGGTGGTGATACGCAGTATTTT. This gives the protein CASSFWLAGGGDTQYF.

The chain uses TRBV4-1 and TRBJ2-3; TRBD2 agrees at 12 bases. The ends lost 6 bases at V and 3 bases at J; junction bases unmatched: 4. Germline V CDR1 and CDR2: MGHRA, YSYEKL. The CDR3 runs to 15 residues. CDR3 residues: CASSLGLAGTDTQYF. CDR3 coding DNA: TGCGCCAGCAGTCTTGGACTAGCGGGGACAGATACGCAGTATTTT.

V and J are TRBV5-4 and TRBJ2-3, with unresolved D. The CDR3 consists of 13 residues. V was trimmed by 0 bases and J by 7 bases, leaving 9 bases between them. Germline V gene data show CDR1 as SGHNT and CDR2 as YYREEE (reference sequence). The CDR3 spells CASSLAGLYTQYF. CDR3 bases: TGTGCCAGCAGCTTGGCGGGTCTGTATACGCAGTATTTT.

V is TRBV11-2 and J is TRBJ2-1; possible D gene TRBD2, 6 bases. Between the trimmed V and J ends, which lost 5 bases and 3 bases, there was a span of 8 bases. From germline, CDR1 is SGHAT and CDR2 FQNNGV. This CDR3 spans 13 amino acids. The CDR3: CASSPAGYNEQFF. The CDR3 DNA is TGTGCCAGCAGCCCAGCGGGCTACAATGAGCAGTTCTTC.

CDR3 region: CASSLRGTGELFF. CDR3 DNA: TGTGCCAGCAGCTTAAGGGGGACCGGGGAGCTGTTTTTT. The chain joins TRBV11-3 to TRBJ2-2; weak D call: TRBD1 (6 bases). Germline assignment: CDR1 SGHNT and CDR2 YENEEA. The CDR3 sequence is 13 residues long. V lost 2 bases, J lost 5 bases, and 6 bases lay in between. The complete variable domain, with remaining parts taken from reference TRBV11-3 and TRBJ2-2, reads EAGVVQSPRYKIIEKKQPVAFWCNPISGHNTLYWYLQNLGQGPELLIRYENEEAVDDSQLPKDRFSAERLKGVDSTLKIQPAELGDSAVYLCASSLRGTGELFFGEGSRLTVL.

In its sample, this clone was seen a few times. The CDR3 sequence is CASSLNTGELFF. The CDR3 nucleotides are TGTGCCAGCAGCCTGAACACCGGGGAGCTGTTTTTT. The V and J genes are TRBV9 and TRBJ2-2; D not resolved. CDR1 SGDLS and CDR2 YYNGEE come from the germline V gene. CDR3 length equals 12 residues. V lost 4 bases to trimming and J lost 1 base, with 2 bases between them.

The V call is TRBV18, the J call TRBJ2-7, with D possibly TRBD2 on 5 matching bases. Germline CDR1 and CDR2: KGHSH and LQKENI. The CDR3 runs to 14 residues. Trimming left V 3 bases short and J 6 bases short, with 15 bases between. The CDR3 spells CASSPEVNAGEQYF. CDR3 nucleotide sequence: TGTGCCAGCTCACCCGAGGTAAATGCGGGCGAGCAGTACTTC.

This clone was seen once. V and J are TRBV6-1 and TRBJ1-2; D is unresolved. Germline values: CDR1 MNHNS, CDR2 SASEGT. The CDR3 has 17 amino acids. Trimming took 2 bases from V and 2 from J, leaving 18 bases between them. This chain's CDR3 is CASSELRVSSLNYGYTF. The DNA of the CDR3 is TGTGCCAGCAGTGAATTGAGGGTATCTAGTTTGAACTATGGCTACACCTTC.

The chain combines TRBV6-1 with TRBJ2-7; D ambiguous. Germline assignment: CDR1 MNHNS and CDR2 SASEGT. There are 13 residues in the CDR3. V lost 1 base and J lost 1, with 5 bases in between. CDR3 residues: CASSEGGSYEQYF. CDR3 nucleotide sequence: TGTGCCAGCAGTGAAGGAGGTTCCTACGAGCAGTACTTC.

The V and J genes are TRBV4-2 and TRBJ1-1; D is ambiguous. Trimming pared 0 bases from V and 6 bases from J, leaving 11 bases between. This CDR3 is built from 14 residues. Germline CDR1 is LGHNA and CDR2 is YNFKEQ. CDR3 nucleotides: TGTGCCAGCAGCCAAGAACCCTCCTCCGCTGAAGCTTTCTTT. This gives the protein CASSQEPSSAEAFF.

The rearrangement uses TRBV27 and TRBJ1-2; D possibly corresponds to TRBD1 (5 bases). CDR1 MNHEY and CDR2 SMNVEV come from the germline V gene (reference sequence). The CDR3 is 14 residues long. Deletions cut 0 bases from V and 4 bases from J, with 9 bases between. CDR3 nucleotide sequence: TGTGCCAGCAGTTTATCGAAGGGGAGCTATGGCTACACCTTC. Translated: CASSLSKGSYGYTF.

The rearrangement uses TRBV7-8 and TRBJ2-7; 7 nucleotides line up with TRBD2. V gave up 5 bases and J gave up 1 base; unmatched junction bases: 8. This CDR3 has 15 residues. CDR1 SGHVS and CDR2 FQNEAQ come from the germline V gene. CDR3 sequence: CASSVQAGLSYEQYF. The DNA of the CDR3 is TGTGCCAGCAGCGTTCAAGCGGGGCTGTCCTACGAGCAGTACTTC. Full variable domain (missing parts from reference TRBV7-8 and TRBJ2-7): GAGVSQSPRYKVAKRGQDVALRCDPISGHVSLFWYQQALGQGPEFLTYFQNEAQLDKSGLPSDRFFAERPEGSVSTLKIQRTQQEDSAVYLCASSVQAGLSYEQYFGPGTRLTVT.

V usage is TRBV2 and J usage is TRBJ2-6; D is unclear. Germline CDR1 and CDR2: SNHLY and FYNNEI. Trimming took off 3 bases at V and 3 bases at J, with 3 bases between the two ends. The CDR3 length is 13 residues. CDR3 region: CASSDFGANVLTF. CDR3 nucleotide sequence: TGTGCCAGCAGTGATTTTGGGGCCAACGTCCTGACTTTC.

This chain links TRBV29-1 with TRBJ1-6, with 7 bases matching TRBD1. V shed 7 bases and J 7 bases; nucleotides not matched to a gene: 7. The CDR3 contains 13 residues. In germline, CDR1 is SQVTM, CDR2 ANQGSEA. The CDR3 reads CSARDSGNSPLHF. The CDR3 nucleotides are TGCAGCGCCCGGGACAGCGGCAATTCACCCCTCCACTTT.

This chain joins TRBV9 and TRBJ2-3, with D possibly matching TRBD1 (5 bases). Deletions cut 4 bases from V and 3 bases from J, with 12 bases between. Germline assignment: CDR1 SGDLS and CDR2 YYNGEE. This CDR3 region has 14 residues. In DNA, the CDR3 is TGTGCCAGCAGCCTCCAGAAGGGGACAGATACGCAGTATTTT. It is translated as CASSLQKGTDTQYF.

This sequence joins TRBV5-1 and TRBJ2-1, with D uncertain. Germline V gives CDR1 SGHRS, CDR2 YFSETQ. The V gene lost 2 bases and the J gene lost 5 bases, with 20 bases spanning the gap. CDR3 size: 17 residues. CDR3 coding DNA: TGCGCCAGCAGCTTACCGCGCAACGAGTTTGCACACAATGAGCAGTTCTTC. This encodes CASSLPRNEFAHNEQFF.

The rearrangement uses TRBV6-6 and TRBJ1-1; TRBD1 might be the D (6 bases). V was cut by 6 bases and J by 6 bases, with 8 bases left in between. This CDR3 has 11 amino acids. Germline assignment: CDR1 MNHNY and CDR2 SVGAGI (reference sequence). CDR3 sequence reads: CASRTGAEAFF. The CDR3 nucleotides are TGTGCCAGCAGGACAGGCGCTGAAGCTTTCTTT.

The gene calls are TRBV9 and TRBJ1-2; D not certain. There are 13 residues in the CDR3. Germline loops: CDR1 SGDLS, CDR2 YYNGEE. The germline V and J ends were trimmed by 4 bases and 7 bases, with 14 bases remaining between them. The CDR3 protein is CASSPTNEGGYTF. CDR3 DNA sequence: TGTGCCAGCAGCCCCACTAATGAGGGTGGCTACACCTTC. Full variable domain (rest looked up from reference TRBV9 and TRBJ1-2): DSGVTQTPKHLITATGQRVTLRCSPRSGDLSVYWYQQSLDQGLQFLIQYYNGEERAKGNILERFSAQQFPDLHSELNLSSLELGDSALYFCASSPTNEGGYTFGSGTRLTVV.